What follows are 5 T cell receptor beta chains derived from one specimen sequenced in a study of technical replicates of blood from a handful of donors. The method was immunoSEQ multiplex PCR; TCRdb's version includes in-frame clones alone and lacks a portion of them. The table records about 82,000 clones, nearly 96% of them present only once. The sample comprised T cells isolated from PBMCs. The source of these receptors is a human donor in good health.

This sequence joins TRBV7-9 and TRBJ2-7; TRBD1 might be the D (5 bases). CDR1 is SEHNR, CDR2 FQNEAQ, per germline (reference sequence). V was pared by 5 bases and J by 3 bases, with 11 bases between. The CDR3 covers 13 residues. The CDR3: CASSPTEFYEQYF. CDR3 DNA sequence: TGTGCCAGCAGCCCGACAGAGTTCTACGAGCAGTACTTC.

The V and J genes are TRBV28 and TRBJ1-2; possible D gene TRBD1, 5 bases. V was shortened by 7 bases and J by 4 bases, with 13 bases between the two germline ends. This CDR3 is 13 amino acids long. Germline lookup yields CDR1 MDHEN and CDR2 SYDVKM. CDR3 coding DNA: TGTGCCAGCACCCTACAGGCGGCCTATGGCTACACCTTC. Amino acids: CASTLQAAYGYTF.

V and J are TRBV5-4 and TRBJ1-2, with D unresolved. V was clipped by 5 bases and J by 6 bases, with 14 bases between them. The germline V gene has CDR1 SGHNT and CDR2 YYREEE (reference sequence). The CDR3 loop spans 13 amino acids. The CDR3 bases are TGTGCCAGCAGAACCCCGGGTTCGGATGGCTACACCTTC. Protein: CASRTPGSDGYTF.

In this sample, this clone turned up once. The V and J genes are TRBV11-2 and TRBJ2-4; D may be TRBD1 (6 bases). The CDR3 is made up of 20 amino acids. The V gene's germline CDR1 is SGHAT and CDR2 FQNNGV. V lost 0 bases, J lost 0 bases, and 21 bases lay in between. This CDR3 is CASSLDRSGVGTIAKNIQYF. In DNA, the CDR3 is TGTGCCAGCAGCTTAGATAGGTCAGGGGTAGGAACCATAGCCAAAAACATTCAGTACTTC. Looking up the rest from reference TRBV11-2 and TRBJ2-4 gives the full variable domain: EAGVAQSPRYKIIEKRQSVAFWCNPISGHATLYWYQQILGQGPKLLIQFQNNGVVDDSQLPKDRFSAERLKGVDSTLKIQPAKLEDSAVYLCASSLDRSGVGTIAKNIQYFGAGTRLSVL.

This chain links TRBV11-2 with TRBJ1-2; a weak D match, TRBD1 (5 bases). CDR3 length: 15 residues. Trimming left V 0 bases short and J 4 bases short, with 12 bases between. CDR1 and CDR2 (germline): SGHAT, FQNNGV. CDR3 sequence reads: CASSLDQGRAYGYTF. The CDR3 bases are TGTGCCAGCAGCTTAGATCAGGGCAGGGCCTATGGCTACACCTTC.